Here is one T cell receptor beta chain with its context. Its antigen is undetermined. TCRdb's copy holds only in-frame clones and misses some; the assay was immunoSEQ multiplex PCR. There are around 160,000 clones in the sample; less than 90% occur only once, and about 4.7% lies in the top ten. These data come from a study of lymphopenia after photon versus proton radiotherapy. The V and J ends lost 3 bases and 5 bases respectively, with 10 bases between them. The CDR3 is 13 residues long. Germline CDR1 LNHDA, CDR2 SQIVND (reference sequence). Study-wide results and caveats: Photon-treated patients lost naive T cells and TCR diversity; proton-treated stayed stable.

J is TRBJ2-5 and V is TRBV19; D is perhaps TRBD2 (5 bases). The sequence was obtained from a man between 45 and 60 years old with gastric cancer. The sample was peripheral blood, taken from a patient treated with photon-based radiotherapy. CDR3 protein: CASSMRDGETQYF. CDR3 nucleotide sequence: TGTGCCAGTAGTATGAGGGATGGGGAGACCCAGTACTTC.